These 31 T cell receptor beta chains were sequenced from one sample in a study of blood T cell repertoires in COVID-19 (dated by TCRdb to 2020 to 2022). Library method: the immunoSEQ multiplex PCR assay. TCRdb carries this immuneACCESS record with in-frame sequences only. Its versions omit some clonotypes, under half of them owing to an unresolved V gene in the studies checked, with the rest unexplained. The sample table shows about 110,000 clones, and about 75% are seen once. Jointly, the top ten make up about 5.9% of the sample. Input material: peripheral blood. The receptors were sampled from a man older than 75 with acute or convalescent COVID-19.

V usage is TRBV6-6 and J usage is TRBJ1-2, with 8 bases fitting TRBD1. Losses at the gene ends were 2 bases for V and 1 base for J; bases not matched to a gene: 3. Germline V lookup: CDR1 MNHNY, CDR2 SVGAGI (reference sequence). The CDR3 runs to 15 residues. The CDR3 sequence: CASSYGQGFNYGYTF. The CDR3 bases are TGTGCCAGCAGTTACGGACAGGGATTTAACTATGGCTACACCTTC.

The rearrangement joins TRBV30 to TRBJ2-7; 9 positions agree with TRBD1. V lost 1 base and J lost 5; bases outside the gene matches: 15. Germline V lookup: CDR1 GTSNPN, CDR2 SVGIG (reference sequence). This CDR3 is built from 17 residues. CDR3: CAWSAPNRGRKLHEQYF. Written as DNA, the CDR3 is TGTGCCTGGAGTGCCCCGAACAGGGGGCGCAAGCTGCACGAGCAGTACTTC. The complete variable domain, with remaining parts taken from reference TRBV30 and TRBJ2-7, reads SQTIHQWPATLVQPVGSPLSLECTVEGTSNPNLYWYRQAAGRGLQLLFYSVGIGQISSEVPQNLSASRPQDRQFILSSKKLLLSDSGFYLCAWSAPNRGRKLHEQYFGPGTRLTVT.

This clone was seen only once. This sequence joins TRBV7-9 and TRBJ2-1; no firm D call. Germline CDR1 and CDR2: SEHNR and FQNEAQ (reference sequence). V was cut by 5 bases and J by 0 bases, with 14 bases left in between. This CDR3 spans 16 amino acids. CDR3 loop: CASSPHPASSYNEQFF. The CDR3, as DNA: TGTGCCAGCAGCCCTCATCCAGCTAGCTCCTACAATGAGCAGTTCTTC.

A single count supports this clone. The gene calls are TRBV19 and TRBJ2-1; D is uncertain. V lost 3 bases and J lost 1, with 10 bases in between. The CDR3 runs 15 residues. Germline V gene data show CDR1 as LNHDA and CDR2 as SQIVND (reference sequence). In DNA form, the CDR3 reads TGTGCCAGTAGTATGACACACCTATCCTACAATGAGCAGTTCTTC. Translating it yields CASSMTHLSYNEQFF.

The V call is TRBV6-5, the J call TRBJ1-5; 7 nucleotides match TRBD1. CDR1 and CDR2 from the germline V gene are MNHEY and SVGAGI. This CDR3 has 15 residues. V lost 0 bases, J lost 5 bases, and 4 bases stayed unmatched. CDR3 amino acids: CASSYSGTGDQPQHF. CDR3 bases: TGTGCCAGCAGTTACTCGGGCACAGGGGATCAGCCCCAGCATTTT.

The rearrangement links TRBV5-6 to TRBJ1-5; 10 nucleotides match TRBD1. From germline, CDR1 is SGHDT and CDR2 YYEEEE. The junction had 10 bases not matched to a gene; V was cut back by 2 bases and J by 8 bases. CDR3 length equals 16 residues. The CDR3: CASSLPGQGPVKPQHF. Written as DNA, the CDR3 is TGTGCCAGCAGCTTACCGGGACAGGGGCCTGTAAAGCCCCAGCATTTT.

The CDR3 spells CASSLLSGRAYNEQFF. As DNA, the CDR3 is TGTGCCAGCAGCTTATTGAGCGGGAGGGCCTACAATGAGCAGTTCTTC. The chain combines TRBV7-6 with TRBJ2-1; TRBD2 aligns across 10 bases. CDR3 length equals 16 residues. V gave up 2 bases and J gave up 2 bases; unmatched junction bases: 3. The germline gives CDR1 SGHVS, CDR2 FNYEAQ.

The chain has TRBV6-5 and TRBJ1-5, with D tentatively TRBD1 (5 bases). This CDR3 is 14 amino acids long. In germline, CDR1 is MNHEY, CDR2 SVGAGI. Trimming took 6 bases from V and 4 from J, leaving 13 bases between them. The CDR3 DNA follows: TGTGCCAGCAGCACCGACGGGGGGAATCAGCCCCAGCATTTT. This gives the protein CASSTDGGNQPQHF.

This sequence joins TRBV28 and TRBJ2-3; TRBD1 matches 7 bases. V trimming: 4 bases; J trimming: 0 bases; junction bases outside the gene matches: 4. CDR1 is MDHEN, CDR2 SYDVKM, per germline. The CDR3 is 15 amino acids. In DNA, the CDR3 is TGTGCCAGCAGTTCACAGGGGCCTAGCACAGATACGCAGTATTTT. As protein: CASSSQGPSTDTQYF.

This clone was counted between two and nine times. The chain employs TRBV27 and TRBJ2-1, with 7 bases aligning to TRBD2. Germline V gene data show CDR1 as MNHEY and CDR2 as SMNVEV (reference sequence). V shed 4 bases and J 1 base; nucleotides not matched to a gene: 4. The CDR3 runs 15 residues. CDR3 loop: CASSSWRESYNEQFF. CDR3 in DNA: TGTGCCAGCAGTTCGTGGCGGGAGTCCTACAATGAGCAGTTCTTC.

V gene TRBV19 combines with J gene TRBJ2-4; 13 nucleotides align to TRBD2. From germline, CDR1 is LNHDA and CDR2 SQIVND (reference sequence). Trimming cost V 5 bases and J 6 bases; bases outside gene matches: 4. The CDR3 is 15 residues long. The CDR3 DNA follows: TGTGCCAGTAGTCCGAGGACTAGCGGGGGAAACATTCAGTACTTC. Translation: CASSPRTSGGNIQYF.

The rearrangement joins TRBV4-1 to TRBJ2-2; D possibly corresponds to TRBD2 (7 bases). The CDR3 is 17 residues long. The V and J ends lost 0 bases and 6 bases respectively, with 17 bases between them. Per the germline V gene, CDR1 is MGHRA and CDR2 is YSYEKL. CDR3 in DNA: TGCGCCAGCAGCCAAGATCGAAGCTGGGAGGGGGCCGGGGAGCTGTTTTTT. It specifies CASSQDRSWEGAGELFF.

In DNA, the CDR3 is TGTGCCAGCAGCTCGACAGGGGGCTCTGGAAACACCATATATTTT. Amino acids: CASSSTGGSGNTIYF. The chain combines TRBV7-9 with TRBJ1-3; 9 nucleotides agree with TRBD1. The CDR3 runs to 15 residues. The germline V gene has CDR1 SEHNR and CDR2 FQNEAQ (reference sequence). V dropped 4 bases and J dropped 0; count of bases not matched to a gene: 1.

This clone has more than one count but fewer than ten. The chain employs TRBV5-5 and TRBJ2-1, with 7 bases that match TRBD1. Germline assignment: CDR1 SGHKS and CDR2 YYEKEE (reference sequence). J lost 3 bases, V lost 4 bases, and 7 bases had no gene match. The length of the CDR3 is 15 residues. CDR3 bases: TGTGCCAGCAGCATAGACAGGGTAAACTACAATGAGCAGTTCTTC. Translation gives CASSIDRVNYNEQFF.

This sequence joins TRBV7-2 and TRBJ2-1; the match to TRBD2 covers 8 bases. The ends lost 0 bases at V and 7 bases at J; junction bases unmatched: 2. This CDR3 has 14 residues. The V gene's germline CDR1 is SGHTA and CDR2 FQGNSA. As DNA, the CDR3 is TGTGCCAGCAGCTTAGCGGCTAGCGGGAATGAGCAGTTCTTC. Translation gives CASSLAASGNEQFF. The whole variable domain, remainder taken from reference TRBV7-2 and TRBJ2-1, is GAGVSQSPSNKVTEKGKDVELRCDPISGHTALYWYRQSLGQGLEFLIYFQGNSAPDKSGLPSDRFSAERTGGSVSTLTIQRTQQEDSAVYLCASSLAASGNEQFFGPGTRLTVL.

V gene TRBV5-1 combines with J gene TRBJ2-2; D is undetermined. CDR3 size: 14 residues. V gave up 0 bases and J gave up 4 bases, with 7 bases separating them. Germline loops: CDR1 SGHRS, CDR2 YFSETQ. CDR3 coding DNA: TGCGCCAGCAGCTTGGGGGCCAGCACCGGGGAGCTGTTTTTT. Translating it yields CASSLGASTGELFF. Full variable domain (missing parts from reference TRBV5-1 and TRBJ2-2): KAGVTQTPRYLIKTRGQQVTLSCSPISGHRSVSWYQQTPGQGLQFLFEYFSETQRNKGNFPGRFSGRQFSNSRSEMNVSTLELGDSALYLCASSLGASTGELFFGEGSRLTVL.

The chain couples TRBV5-6 to TRBJ2-7, with a possible D match to TRBD1 (6 bases). The CDR3 length is 13 residues. The germline V and J ends were trimmed by 0 bases and 6 bases, with 10 bases remaining between them. Germline assignment: CDR1 SGHDT and CDR2 YYEEEE. The CDR3 loop is CASSLGPGVEQYF. The CDR3 DNA sequence: TGTGCCAGCAGCTTGGGGCCAGGGGTCGAGCAGTACTTC.

The chain carries TRBV3-1 (or the pseudogene TRBV3-2) and TRBJ2-3; no firm D call. Germline loops: CDR1 LGHDT, CDR2 YNNKEL (reference sequence). The CDR3 loop spans 12 amino acids. Trimming removed 4 bases from V and 2 bases from J, with 4 bases in between. CDR3 DNA sequence: TGTGCCAGCAGCCCATCCACAGATACGCAGTATTTT. Protein sequence: CASSPSTDTQYF.

The chain has TRBV15 and TRBJ1-1, with D maybe TRBD1 (5 bases). The germline V and J ends were trimmed by 1 base and 7 bases, with 22 bases remaining between them. This CDR3 spans 17 amino acids. Germline V gives CDR1 LNHNV, CDR2 YYDKDF (reference sequence). CDR3 sequence: CATSRGTHEGGGFEAFF. In DNA, the CDR3 is TGTGCCACCAGCAGAGGAACCCACGAGGGCGGGGGTTTTGAAGCTTTCTTT.

In its sample, this clone was seen many times. CDR3 protein: CAWRQEHTEAFF. The CDR3 DNA reads TGTGCCTGGAGACAGGAGCACACTGAAGCTTTCTTT. This sequence joins TRBV30 and TRBJ1-1, with a weak D call TRBD1 (5 bases). Deletions cut 3 bases from V and 3 bases from J, with 8 bases between. CDR1 and CDR2 from the germline V gene are GTSNPN and SVGIG (reference sequence). CDR3 length equals 12 residues.

CDR3 residues: CASRLNTGELFF. CDR3 DNA: TGTGCCAGCAGGTTAAACACCGGGGAGCTGTTTTTT. The chain combines TRBV3-1 (or the pseudogene TRBV3-2) with TRBJ2-2; no definite D call. Germline V CDR1 and CDR2: LGHDT, YNNKEL (reference sequence). The CDR3 has 12 residues. The germline V and J ends were trimmed by 6 bases and 2 bases, with 4 bases remaining between them.

This clone occurred many times. The chain joins TRBV6-5 to TRBJ2-3; 7 bases agree with TRBD1. The CDR3 runs to 15 residues. V dropped 4 bases and J dropped 0; count of bases not matched to a gene: 4. The V gene's germline CDR1 is MNHEY and CDR2 SVGAGI. Written as DNA, the CDR3 is TGTGCCAGCAGTTCCTCGGACAGGAGCACAGATACGCAGTATTTT. Translated, it gives CASSSSDRSTDTQYF.

The chain joins TRBV2 to TRBJ2-7, with a tentative D call TRBD1 (6 bases). The germline V and J ends were trimmed by 8 bases and 1 base, with 9 bases remaining between them. Germline assignment: CDR1 SNHLY and CDR2 FYNNEI. The length of the CDR3 is 12 residues. The DNA for the CDR3 is TGTGCCAGCGGAGGACAGTCCTACGAGCAGTACTTC. It yields the protein CASGGQSYEQYF.

This clone was observed at least ten times. The chain has TRBV6-4 and TRBJ2-4; perhaps TRBD2 as D (5 bases). The CDR3 runs 13 residues. Trimming cost V 0 bases and J 9 bases, with 9 bases left between them. Germline V CDR1 and CDR2: MRHNA, SNTAGT. CDR3 in DNA: TGTGCCAGCAGTGACTCCATCCGGGGCATTCAGTACTTC. This codes for CASSDSIRGIQYF.

This clone turned up a few times. The V call is TRBV27, the J call TRBJ2-7; 7 bases fit TRBD1. Germline V gives CDR1 MNHEY, CDR2 SMNVEV (reference sequence). The CDR3 is 15 residues long. V was clipped by 7 bases and J by 2 bases; unmatched bases: 11. CDR3 loop: CASTISGTATYEQYF. In DNA form, the CDR3 reads TGTGCCAGCACGATCTCCGGGACAGCTACCTACGAGCAGTACTTC.

The V call is TRBV5-6, the J call TRBJ1-3; D remains ambiguous. The CDR3 is made up of 15 amino acids. The germline V gene has CDR1 SGHDT and CDR2 YYEEEE. V was pared by 1 base and J by 4 bases, with 12 bases between. The CDR3 DNA is TGTGCCAGCAGCTTGTGGAACCGGGGAGGAAACACCATATATTTT. This sequence encodes CASSLWNRGGNTIYF.

V usage is TRBV6-5 and J usage is TRBJ2-7, with TRBD1 identical over 7 bases. This CDR3 has 15 residues. Germline lookup yields CDR1 MNHEY and CDR2 SVGAGI. Losses at the gene ends were 1 base for V and 3 bases for J; bases not matched to a gene: 6. CDR3 protein: CASSYLDRAGYEQYF. The CDR3 DNA sequence: TGTGCCAGCAGTTACTTAGACAGGGCGGGCTACGAGCAGTACTTC.

V and J are TRBV19 and TRBJ2-3, with 8 bases identical to TRBD1. There are 18 residues in the CDR3. Per germline, CDR1 LNHDA and CDR2 SQIVND (reference sequence). The J segment lost 4 bases and the V segment lost 0 bases, leaving 12 bases of the junction unmatched. The CDR3 here is CASSIDGDRTGWADTQYF. CDR3 nucleotides: TGTGCCAGTAGTATAGATGGAGATCGGACAGGGTGGGCAGATACGCAGTATTTT.

V and J are TRBV5-8 and TRBJ2-2; TRBD2 matches 7 bases. V lost 4 bases to trimming and J lost 8 bases; unmatched junction nucleotides: 20. The germline CDR1 and CDR2 sequences are SGHTS and YDEGEE. The CDR3 loop spans 18 amino acids. Here the CDR3 reads CASSGFSQGGRTSGELFF. In DNA form, the CDR3 reads TGTGCCAGCAGCGGGTTTTCGCAGGGCGGGAGAACTTCGGGGGAGCTGTTTTTT.

The rearrangement joins TRBV4-2 to TRBJ2-5; 10 bases fit TRBD2. The germline CDR1 and CDR2 sequences are LGHNA and YNFKEQ. This CDR3 has 17 residues. V gave up 0 bases and J gave up 5 bases; unmatched junction bases: 9. The CDR3 reads CASSQEARLAGGETQYF. DNA for the CDR3: TGTGCCAGCAGCCAAGAGGCCAGACTAGCGGGCGGGGAGACCCAGTACTTC.

The CDR3 nucleotides are TGCGCCAGCAGCCAGGGGACAGGGGCTGGCAATGAGCAGTTCTTC. This codes for CASSQGTGAGNEQFF. This rearrangement joins TRBV4-1 to TRBJ2-1; TRBD1 aligns across 10 bases. Germline CDR1 and CDR2: MGHRA and YSYEKL. V lost 3 bases, J lost 6 bases, and 5 bases stayed unmatched. This CDR3 has 15 residues.